The 19 T cell receptor beta chains in this list originate from one sample, sequenced in a study of T cells in Graves' hyperthyroidism and ophthalmopathy. Template material for amplifying TCR beta CDR3 regions consisted of RNA transcripts. Using the HTBI primer set, a first-round RT-PCR was run on the TCR CDR3. TCRdb re-called the multiplex PCR reads with MiXCR, one entry per CDR3 protein. The sample shows over 350,000 distinct CDR3 sequences, about 18% of them seen only once. Sequencing was performed on blood. The receptors stem from a man younger than 35 with Graves' ophthalmopathy.

This clonotype was detected a few times. The chain couples TRBV4-1 to TRBJ2-7; perhaps D is TRBD1 or TRBD2 (6 bases each). The V end was cut by 4 bases, the J end by 3 bases, with 22 bases between. CDR3 length equals 17 residues. In germline, CDR1 is MGHRA, CDR2 YSYEKL. Here the CDR3 DNA reads TGCGCCAGCAGCCGGGGGGCGGAGGGCCCCGAGGGCTACGAGCAGTACTTC. Translating gives CASSRGAEGPEGYEQYF.

V usage is TRBV12-3 or TRBV12-4 and J usage is TRBJ1-1; D gene unclear. The CDR3 runs to 13 residues. Between the trimmed V and J ends, which lost 7 bases and 10 bases, there was a span of 19 bases. The CDR3 loop is CASILAGGRGAFF. CDR3 bases: TGTGCCAGCATCCTGGCCGGCGGCCGTGGAGCTTTCTTT.

This clonotype appeared a few times. The rearrangement uses TRBV18 and TRBJ2-7, with D possibly being TRBD1 (6 bases). CDR1 and CDR2 from the germline V gene are KGHSH and LQKENI. Trimming removed 3 bases from V and 2 bases from J, with 14 bases in between. This CDR3 contains 15 residues. The CDR3, as DNA: TGTGCCAGCTCACCTCGGACAGAGAGACCCTACGAGCAGTACTTC. Encoded protein: CASSPRTERPYEQYF.

This clonotype showed up just a few times. CDR3 in amino acids: CASSHPGLADTGELFF. For the CDR3, the DNA is TGTGCCAGCAGCCATCCGGGACTAGCGGACACCGGGGAGCTGTTTTTT. This sequence joins TRBV14 and TRBJ2-2, with 11 bases identical to TRBD2. The length of the CDR3 is 16 residues. J lost 3 bases, V lost 3 bases, and 3 bases had no gene match. The germline V gene has CDR1 SGHDN and CDR2 FVKESK.

This clonotype occurred many times. This chain joins TRBV28 and TRBJ2-1; D is uncertain. This CDR3 contains 16 residues. The V and J ends lost 5 bases and 9 bases respectively, with 23 bases between them. In germline, CDR1 is MDHEN, CDR2 SYDVKM. As DNA, the CDR3 is TGTGCCAGCAGTCCCCCCGAGGCAGACCCGACTCTTGAGCAGTTCTTC. Translating gives CASSPPEADPTLEQFF.

This clonotype was seen a few times. The chain uses TRBV6-1 and TRBJ2-2; D not certain. CDR1 and CDR2 from the germline V gene are MNHNS and SASEGT. The V and J ends lost 5 bases and 7 bases respectively, with 23 bases between them. The CDR3 runs 17 residues. CDR3 in DNA: TGTGCCAGCAGTTGGCAAGAAACCCTGAGCGTGGGCGGGGAGCTGTTTTTT. Protein sequence: CASSWQETLSVGGELFF.

The genes are TRBV7-9 and TRBJ2-7, with D perhaps TRBD1 (6 bases). Looked up from germline, CDR1 is SEHNR and CDR2 is FQNEAQ (reference sequence). The CDR3 length is 14 residues. The V gene lost 1 base and the J gene lost 0 bases, with 7 bases spanning the gap. For the CDR3, the DNA is TGTGCCAGCAGCTTAGGGGACAACTCCTACGAGCAGTACTTC. This encodes CASSLGDNSYEQYF. The whole variable domain, filled in from reference TRBV7-9 and TRBJ2-7, reads DTGVSQNPRHKITKRGQNVTFRCDPISEHNRLYWYRQTLGQGPEFLTYFQNEAQLEKSRLLSDRFSAERPKGSFSTLEIQRTEQGDSAMYLCASSLGDNSYEQYFGPGTRLTVT.

This clonotype was seen a handful of times. The CDR3, as DNA: TGTGCCAGCAGCTCGGGTAACTCCCACTTCTATGGCTACACCTTC. Translated, it gives CASSSGNSHFYGYTF. V gene TRBV7-3 combines with J gene TRBJ1-2, with D uncertain. V shed 4 bases and J shed 4 bases, with 16 bases lying between them. The germline gives CDR1 SGHTA, CDR2 FQGTGA. The length of the CDR3 is 15 residues.

This clonotype was picked up many times. V is TRBV27 and J is TRBJ1-1; D is perhaps TRBD1 (5 bases). The CDR3 spans 15 residues. In germline, CDR1 is MNHEY, CDR2 SMNVEV (reference sequence). V gave up 3 bases and J gave up 1 base, with 12 bases separating them. Written as DNA, the CDR3 is TGTGCCAGCAGTTTTGAAGGGGCCCCGAACACTGAAGCTTTCTTT. This gives the protein CASSFEGAPNTEAFF.

V gene TRBV7-2 combines with J gene TRBJ1-5; D is possibly TRBD1 (6 bases). Germline CDR1 reads SGHTA; CDR2 reads FQGNSA. The CDR3 covers 15 residues. The V gene lost 0 bases and the J gene lost 5 bases, with 11 bases spanning the gap. CDR3 loop: CASSLAGGADQPQHF. CDR3 coding DNA: TGTGCCAGCAGCTTAGCTGGGGGGGCCGATCAGCCCCAGCATTTT.

This clonotype showed up many times. A much bigger clone sits one base away, suggesting this may be a read error. The chain links TRBV6-1 to TRBJ2-5, with 12 bases that match TRBD2. The trim removed 2 bases at V and 4 bases at J, leaving 2 bases unmatched. Germline V gene data show CDR1 as MNHNS and CDR2 as SASEGT. The CDR3 has 15 residues. Here the CDR3 reads CASSELAGGPETQYF. For the CDR3, the DNA is TGTGCCAGCAGTGAACTAGCGGGGGGGCCAGAGACCCAGTACTTC.

The chain uses TRBV6-1 and TRBJ2-2; D might be TRBD1 (6 bases). V lost 6 bases and J 1 base, leaving 12 bases between the germline ends. The CDR3 is made up of 15 amino acids. Germline CDR1 reads MNHNS; CDR2 reads SASEGT. CDR3 in DNA: TGTGCCAGCAGAAGGGACACTCTGAACACCGGGGAGCTGTTTTTT. It translates to CASRRDTLNTGELFF.

This clonotype was seen only a few times. The chain links TRBV29-1 to TRBJ2-7; 9 positions agree with TRBD1. V lost 2 bases and J lost 4; bases outside the gene matches: 9. The length of the CDR3 is 15 residues. Germline V gene data show CDR1 as SQVTM and CDR2 as ANQGSEA. The CDR3 DNA is TGCAGCGTTGAATTGTGGACAGGGGCGGGGTACGAGCAGTACTTC. This codes for CSVELWTGAGYEQYF.

The chain joins TRBV19 to TRBJ1-1; D perhaps matches TRBD1 (6 bases). The CDR3 sequence is 20 residues long. Between the trimmed V and J ends, which lost 4 bases and 1 base, there was a span of 28 bases. Per the germline V gene, CDR1 is LNHDA and CDR2 is SQIVND (reference sequence). The CDR3 nucleotides read TGTGCCAGTAGTACCCTGGACAGAATAACCAGCCCAAGTACGAACACTGAAGCTTTCTTT. Amino acid sequence: CASSTLDRITSPSTNTEAFF.

This clonotype was seen only a few times. J is TRBJ2-5 and V is TRBV28; D is possibly TRBD1 or TRBD2 (6 bases each). Germline loops: CDR1 MDHEN, CDR2 SYDVKM. The CDR3 consists of 15 residues. Trimming took off 1 base at V and 1 base at J, with 10 bases between the two ends. In DNA form, the CDR3 reads TGTGCCAGCAGTTTATCCACGGGGGCCCAAGAGACCCAGTACTTC. Its translation is CASSLSTGAQETQYF.

With respect to this clonotype: This could be a read error, since a much larger clone is one nucleotide away. V gene TRBV20-1 combines with J gene TRBJ2-5; D gene unclear. This CDR3 has 11 amino acids. Germline V gene sequence: CDR1 DFQATT, CDR2 SNEGSKA (reference sequence). The CDR3 here is CSAGQQETQCF. The CDR3 DNA follows: TGCAGTGCCGGTCAGCAAGAGACCCAGTGCTTC.

This chain uses TRBV5-1 with TRBJ2-5, with TRBD2 matching 10 bases. The CDR3 consists of 16 residues. CDR1 SGHRS and CDR2 YFSETQ come from the germline V gene. Unmatched junction bases numbered 4, after V lost 1 base and J lost 1 base. The CDR3: CASSLLSGGLQETQYF. Here the CDR3 DNA reads TGCGCCAGCAGCTTGCTTAGCGGGGGGCTCCAAGAGACCCAGTACTTC.

A word on this clonotype: A read error may produce the germline difference seen at one junction end. The rearrangement uses TRBV7-9 and TRBJ2-5; 7 bases are shared with TRBD2. The CDR3 runs to 14 residues. Germline V lookup: CDR1 SEHNR, CDR2 FQNEAQ (reference sequence). The CDR3 bases are TGTGCCAGCAGTCCCGGGGGGTCCCAAGAGGCCCAGTACTTC. Its protein product is CASSPGGSQEAQYF.

The chain couples TRBV6-1 to TRBJ2-1; D may be TRBD1 (5 bases). V shed 10 bases and J shed 0 bases, with 10 bases lying between them. Germline V CDR1 and CDR2: MNHNS, SASEGT. The CDR3 is made up of 13 amino acids. DNA of the CDR3: TGTGCCACTGACAGTAGCTCCTACAATGAGCAGTTCTTC. Residues: CATDSSSYNEQFF.